This passage covers 27 T cell receptor beta chains from one sample sequenced in a study of cytomegalovirus exposure and HLA in healthy donors. The study ran its PCR with 60 Vbeta and 13 Jbeta primers. Sequenced by immunoSEQ multiplex PCR; TCRdb stores in-frame clones only, minus some. The repertoire consists of 130,000 to 150,000 clones, with 74% occurring once and the leading ten covering approximately 4%. The sequencing sample was made of PBMCs. The receptors shown here come from a man aged 18 to 29 in good health and CMV-seropositive.

The V gene is TRBV19, the J gene TRBJ1-1; no reliable D call. V gave up 1 base and J gave up 0 bases, with 9 bases separating them. The CDR3 extends over 15 amino acids. Germline V gives CDR1 LNHDA, CDR2 SQIVND (reference sequence). CDR3: CASSIGATMNTEAFF. The DNA for the CDR3 is TGTGCCAGTAGTATAGGGGCGACGATGAACACTGAAGCTTTCTTT.

The chain couples TRBV4-3 to TRBJ2-2; D gene unclear. The CDR3 runs 13 residues. V was cut by 2 bases and J by 5 bases, with 6 bases left in between. Germline V gene sequence: CDR1 LGHNA, CDR2 YSLEER. The CDR3 nucleotides are TGCGCCAGCAGCCAACCAAATACCGGGGAGCTGTTTTTT. Its translation: CASSQPNTGELFF.

CDR3 sequence: CASSFGVTAENTIYF. Written as DNA, the CDR3 is TGTGCCAGCAGTTTCGGGGTGACCGCGGAAAACACCATATATTTT. V usage is TRBV6-1 and J usage is TRBJ1-3; D not certain. Trimming took 5 bases from V and 6 from J, leaving 17 bases between them. Germline V lookup: CDR1 MNHNS, CDR2 SASEGT. This CDR3 contains 15 residues.

The V and J genes are TRBV11-2 and TRBJ1-2; 10 positions match TRBD1. With V trimmed by 5 bases and J by 4 bases, 4 bases remained unmatched. CDR1 is SGHAT, CDR2 FQNNGV, per germline. This CDR3 contains 14 residues. The CDR3 DNA sequence: TGTGCCAGCAGCCGACAGGGGGCGGTCTATGGCTACACCTTC. The encoded protein is CASSRQGAVYGYTF.

V usage is TRBV27 and J usage is TRBJ1-1, with 8 bases aligning to TRBD1. The V and J ends lost 2 bases and 3 bases, in that order; junction bases with no gene match: 5. Germline V gene data show CDR1 as MNHEY and CDR2 as SMNVEV (reference sequence). CDR3 size: 15 residues. DNA of the CDR3: TGTGCCAGCAGTTTAGGGTTACAGGGGGACACTGAAGCTTTCTTT. Translated: CASSLGLQGDTEAFF.

V and J are TRBV9 and TRBJ2-2, with 11 bases matching TRBD2. Germline V lookup: CDR1 SGDLS, CDR2 YYNGEE. This CDR3 is built from 15 residues. V gave up 2 bases and J gave up 5 bases; unmatched junction bases: 2. The CDR3 DNA follows: TGTGCCAGCAGCGTCCTAGCGGGAGGAACCGGGGAGCTGTTTTTT. As protein: CASSVLAGGTGELFF.

V gene TRBV7-6 combines with J gene TRBJ2-7, with 8 bases matching TRBD2. V dropped 4 bases and J dropped 5; count of bases not matched to a gene: 13. Germline values: CDR1 SGHVS, CDR2 FNYEAQ. The CDR3 totals 16 residues. The CDR3 region is CASSSGGGLGDNEQYF. CDR3 DNA sequence: TGTGCCAGCAGCTCCGGCGGGGGACTAGGAGATAACGAGCAGTACTTC.

J is TRBJ1-1 and V is TRBV10-3, with a possible D match to TRBD1 (6 bases). Trimming removed 3 bases at V and 5 bases at J, with 13 bases between. This CDR3 region has 14 residues. Germline values: CDR1 ENHRY, CDR2 SYGVKD. CDR3 bases: TGTGCCATCAGTGAAAGGGGGTCGGATACTGAAGCTTTCTTT. Its translation is CAISERGSDTEAFF.

This chain links TRBV5-1 with TRBJ2-1; D not certain. CDR3 size: 13 residues. The ends were cut back, 2 bases at V and 5 bases at J, with 8 bases in the middle. Looked up from germline, CDR1 is SGHRS and CDR2 is YFSETQ. The CDR3 reads CASSFLVDNEQFF. In DNA form, the CDR3 reads TGCGCCAGCAGCTTCCTAGTCGACAATGAGCAGTTCTTC.

V gene TRBV7-9 combines with J gene TRBJ2-1, with 15 bases that match TRBD2. The ends lost 4 bases at V and 5 bases at J; junction bases unmatched: 3. The CDR3 is 16 residues long. Per the germline V gene, CDR1 is SEHNR and CDR2 is FQNEAQ (reference sequence). This chain's CDR3 is CASSSGLAGGNNEQFF. In DNA, the CDR3 is TGTGCCAGCAGCTCCGGACTAGCGGGGGGGAACAATGAGCAGTTCTTC.

On this clone itself: One end of the junction does not line up with germline, which may come from a read error. V and J are TRBV5-1 and TRBJ1-4; weak D call: TRBD1 (5 bases). CDR3 size: 14 residues. The V gene's germline CDR1 is SGHRS and CDR2 YFSETQ. CDR3 DNA: TGCGCCAGCAGCTTGGGGGACTTTAATGAAAAACTATTTTTT. Its translation: CASSLGDFNEKLFF. The full variable domain, with the rest looked up from reference TRBV5-1 and TRBJ1-4, is KAGVTQTPRYLIKTRGQQVTLSCSPISGHRSVSWYQQTPGQGLQFLFEYFSETQRNKGNFPGRFSGRQFSNSRSEMNVSTLELGDSALYLCASSLGDFNEKLFFGSGTQLSVL.

This chain uses TRBV7-9 with TRBJ1-2, with 9 bases identical to TRBD1. The CDR3 consists of 16 residues. Per germline, CDR1 SEHNR and CDR2 FQNEAQ (reference sequence). J was trimmed by 5 bases and V by 5 bases; bases with no gene match: 12. CDR3 loop: CASSPPQGQGGYGYTF. For the CDR3, the DNA is TGTGCCAGCAGCCCACCCCAGGGACAGGGAGGTTATGGCTACACCTTC.

A few counts support this clone. The chain couples TRBV6-5 to TRBJ1-1; no firm D call. This CDR3 region has 13 residues. The germline CDR1 and CDR2 sequences are MNHEY and SVGAGI. Trimming took 2 bases from V and 6 from J, leaving 10 bases between them. CDR3 in amino acids: CASSYAGSAEAFF. The DNA for the CDR3 is TGTGCCAGCAGTTACGCGGGGTCAGCTGAAGCTTTCTTT.

The genes are TRBV7-6 and TRBJ2-3, with a possible D match to TRBD1 (6 bases). With 5 bases removed from V and 4 bases from J, the gap between germline ends came to 7 bases. Germline CDR1 is SGHVS and CDR2 is FNYEAQ. CDR3 length equals 12 residues. The CDR3 region is CASSPGADTQYF. In nucleotides, the CDR3 is TGTGCCAGCAGCCCAGGGGCAGATACGCAGTATTTT.

This clone was picked up a small number of times. The rearrangement links TRBV5-1 to TRBJ1-4, with 7 bases fitting TRBD1. This CDR3 region has 15 residues. V trimming: 0 bases; J trimming: 3 bases; junction bases outside the gene matches: 2. Germline CDR1 SGHRS, CDR2 YFSETQ. DNA of the CDR3: TGCGCCAGCAGCTTGGGAGGGGGCTCTAATGAAAAACTGTTTTTT. It is translated as CASSLGGGSNEKLFF.

The chain employs TRBV27 and TRBJ1-2; TRBD1 might be the D (5 bases). This CDR3 is 13 amino acids long. Germline V gives CDR1 MNHEY, CDR2 SMNVEV (reference sequence). V dropped 6 bases and J dropped 3 bases, with 11 bases sitting between them. The CDR3 reads CASRSTGDYGYTF. The CDR3 coding sequence is TGTGCCAGCAGATCTACAGGTGACTATGGCTACACCTTC.

Only a few counts were recorded for this clone. The chain combines TRBV6-6 with TRBJ1-2; TRBD1 aligns across 8 bases. CDR3 length: 16 residues. Germline V CDR1 and CDR2: MNHNY, SVGAGI (reference sequence). The junction had 7 bases not matched to a gene; V was cut back by 0 bases and J by 4 bases. The CDR3 here is CASSYSRTGNLYGYTF. The DNA for the CDR3 is TGTGCCAGCAGTTACTCGAGGACAGGGAACCTCTATGGCTACACCTTC.

The V call is TRBV7-9, the J call TRBJ1-2; a weak D match, TRBD1 (6 bases). Germline V gives CDR1 SEHNR, CDR2 FQNEAQ (reference sequence). The CDR3 spans 13 residues. V was pared by 8 bases and J by 5 bases, with 15 bases between. The CDR3 loop reads CASGTGGAYGYTF. In DNA, the CDR3 is TGTGCCAGCGGCACGGGGGGGGCTTATGGCTACACCTTC. Supplemented by reference TRBV7-9 and TRBJ1-2, the full variable domain reads DTGVSQNPRHKITKRGQNVTFRCDPISEHNRLYWYRQTLGQGPEFLTYFQNEAQLEKSRLLSDRFSAERPKGSFSTLEIQRTEQGDSAMYLCASGTGGAYGYTFGSGTRLTVV.

Comments on this clone: The junction shows a germline mismatch at one end, possibly a read error. The chain recombines TRBV7-2 with TRBJ2-7, with TRBD2 matching 12 bases. The CDR3 runs 14 residues. Germline V gives CDR1 SGHTA, CDR2 FQGNSA. The DNA for the CDR3 is TGTGCCGGCAGCCCGACTAGCGGGGGCTACGAGCAGTACTTC. Amino acid sequence: CAGSPTSGGYEQYF. Looking up the rest from reference TRBV7-2 and TRBJ2-7 gives the full variable domain: GAGVSQSPSNKVTEKGKDVELRCDPISGHTALYWYRQSLGQGLEFLIYFQGNSAPDKSGLPSDRFSAERTGGSVSTLTIQRTQQEDSAVYLCAGSPTSGGYEQYFGPGTRLTVT.

V usage is TRBV7-2 and J usage is TRBJ2-5; a possible D gene is TRBD2 (7 bases). The CDR3 loop spans 14 amino acids. V was trimmed by 1 base and J by 5 bases, leaving 11 bases between them. Germline-derived CDR1 and CDR2 are SGHTA and FQGNSA. In nucleotides, the CDR3 is TGTGCCAGCAGCTTAGGAAGGGGGGGGGAGACCCAGTACTTC. As protein: CASSLGRGGETQYF.

J is TRBJ1-2 and V is TRBV6-5, with TRBD1 matching 11 bases. Trimming took 2 bases from V and 6 from J; bases not matched to a gene: 8. The germline V gene has CDR1 MNHEY and CDR2 SVGAGI. CDR3 length equals 16 residues. The CDR3 nucleotides read TGTGCCAGCAGTTACGCGGACAGGGGGCCATGGGATGGCTACACCTTC. Protein sequence: CASSYADRGPWDGYTF.

This clone was counted a few times. The V gene is TRBV7-9, the J gene TRBJ2-7, with D maybe TRBD2 (5 bases). The CDR3 is made up of 14 amino acids. Germline CDR1 is SEHNR and CDR2 is FQNEAQ (reference sequence). The V and J ends lost 5 bases and 3 bases respectively, with 14 bases between them. The CDR3 sequence is CASSRRGLLYEQYF. CDR3 nucleotides: TGTGCCAGCAGCCGCCGCGGACTCCTCTACGAGCAGTACTTC.

The chain links TRBV19 to TRBJ2-2; D remains unclear. V was shortened by 3 bases and J by 1 base, with 9 bases between the two germline ends. There are 15 residues in the CDR3. The germline gives CDR1 LNHDA, CDR2 SQIVND (reference sequence). The CDR3 is CASSIGRLNTGELFF. In nucleotides, the CDR3 is TGTGCCAGTAGTATTGGTCGACTGAACACCGGGGAGCTGTTTTTT.

This chain joins TRBV6-1 and TRBJ2-2, with a weak D call TRBD1 (5 bases). In germline, CDR1 is MNHNS, CDR2 SASEGT. This CDR3 is built from 15 residues. Trimming stripped 1 base from V and 2 bases from J, with 8 bases between. CDR3 DNA sequence: TGTGCCAGCAGTGAAGTCCAGGGAAACACCGGGGAGCTGTTTTTT. Its protein is CASSEVQGNTGELFF.

V gene TRBV6-9 combines with J gene TRBJ1-2, with TRBD1 identical over 11 bases. Germline CDR1 is MNHGY and CDR2 is SVAAGI. There are 15 residues in the CDR3. V dropped 8 bases and J dropped 1; count of bases not matched to a gene: 6. The CDR3 nucleotides read TGTGCCAGCCGGGACAGGGGGGACGTTAACTATGGCTACACCTTC. It encodes CASRDRGDVNYGYTF.

This clone was recorded only once. The chain joins TRBV4-2 to TRBJ1-2, with 7 bases fitting TRBD1. V shed 2 bases, J shed 4 bases, and the junction held 7 bases outside the gene matches. There are 15 residues in the CDR3. CDR1 is LGHNA, CDR2 YNFKEQ, per germline. As DNA, the CDR3 is TGTGCCAGCAGCCAATCGGGACAGAGGAGCTATGGCTACACCTTC. Translated: CASSQSGQRSYGYTF.

V gene TRBV2 combines with J gene TRBJ2-1, with TRBD2 matching over 10 bases. V was clipped by 5 bases and J by 4 bases; unmatched bases: 5. CDR1 SNHLY and CDR2 FYNNEI come from the germline V gene. The CDR3 length is 15 residues. The DNA of the CDR3 is TGTGCCAGCAGTTCTAGCGGGGGCCTTTACAATGAGCAGTTCTTC. Translation gives CASSSSGGLYNEQFF.